What follows is one T cell receptor beta chain and its context. Antigen: not known. The CDR3 is made up of 13 amino acids. Trimming stripped 4 bases from V and 8 bases from J, with 14 bases between. Germline CDR1 ENHRY, CDR2 SYGVKD. Diagnoses were made from clinical symptoms, serum measures (thyroxine and TRAb), thyroid ultrasound and orbital computed tomography. Authors of the study amplified TCR beta CDR3 regions from RNA transcripts. First-round RT-PCR with HTBI primers amplified the TCR CDR3 region. TCRdb ran MiXCR on the multiplex PCR reads and lists one entry per CDR3 protein. Among about 570,000 distinct CDR3 sequences listed, roughly 46% were seen once. This sample is drawn from a study of T cells in Graves' hyperthyroidism and ophthalmopathy. Overall study results and limits: The model predicted ophthalmopathy a median roughly 6.5 months before onset.

J is TRBJ1-1 and V is TRBV10-3; D is unclear. Sequenced sample: peripheral blood or thyroid tissue (not recorded which). The sequence was collected from an adult woman with Graves' disease, either hyperthyroidism or ophthalmopathy (not recorded which). The DNA of the CDR3 is TGTGCCATCAGTGGATCGAGAAAGTTCGAAGCTTTCTTT. It specifies CAISGSRKFEAFF.